The clone carrying this TCR beta chain showed up just a few times. Its antigen is not identified. This CDR3 comprises 13 residues. V trimming: 6 bases; J trimming: 10 bases; junction bases outside the gene matches: 6. The data are from a study of response to subunit inactivated influenza vaccine. Findings of the study overall: Each seasonal influenza vaccination, the authors suggested, recruits few new T cells.

MiXCR was run by TCRdb on the RT-PCR reads, yielding one entry per CDR3 protein. The repertoire consists of roughly 160,000 distinct CDR3 sequences, with roughly a tenth occurring once and the leading ten covering under 40%. The V and J genes are TRBV12-3 or TRBV12-4 and TRBJ1-6; 7 bases are a match to TRBD1. The starting material was CD8+ T cells sorted from PBMCs, obtained around 25 months after vaccination. The receptor comes from a man between 45 and 75 years old who received an inactivated influenza vaccine. The CDR3 reads CASRQGKGSPLHF. The DNA of the CDR3 is TGTGCCAGCAGACAGGGGAAGGGATCACCCCTCCACTTT.